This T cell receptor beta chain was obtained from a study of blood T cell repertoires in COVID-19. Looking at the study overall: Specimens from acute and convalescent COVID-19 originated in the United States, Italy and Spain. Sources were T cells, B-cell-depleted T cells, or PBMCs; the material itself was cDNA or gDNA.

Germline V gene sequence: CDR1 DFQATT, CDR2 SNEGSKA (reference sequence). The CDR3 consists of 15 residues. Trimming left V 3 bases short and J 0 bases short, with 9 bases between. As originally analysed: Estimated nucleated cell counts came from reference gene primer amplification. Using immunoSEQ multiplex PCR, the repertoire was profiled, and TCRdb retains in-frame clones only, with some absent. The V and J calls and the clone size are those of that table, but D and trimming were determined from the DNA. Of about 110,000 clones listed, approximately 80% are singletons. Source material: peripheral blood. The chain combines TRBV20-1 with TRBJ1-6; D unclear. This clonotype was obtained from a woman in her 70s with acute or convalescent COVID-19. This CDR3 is CSASLGSSYNSPLHF. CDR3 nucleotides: TGCAGTGCTAGTTTGGGGAGCTCCTATAATTCACCCCTCCACTTT.